This TCR beta chain comes out of a study of shared clonotypes between healthy human individuals. Assay used: immunoSEQ multiplex PCR; TCRdb lists only in-frame clones, some missing. This sample has hundreds of thousands of clones, with 92% found just once. The CDR3 contains 13 residues. Trimming cost V 0 bases and J 0 bases, with 4 bases left between them. Germline CDR1 and CDR2: SGHDT and YYEEEE. The naive CD8 fraction comprised CD45RO-negative cells positively selected for CCR7 and excluded terminally differentiated effector memory CD45RA+ cells. This clone was counted between two and nine times. Other DNA sequences in the same sample also yield this CDR3.

Sequencing used naive CD8+ T cells sorted from blood. The V call is TRBV5-6, the J call TRBJ2-7; D uncertain. This TCR was recovered from a man younger than 45 in good health. The CDR3 loop reads CASSLGSSYEQYF. Written as DNA, the CDR3 is TGTGCCAGCAGCTTGGGGAGCTCCTACGAGCAGTACTTC.